A single sample is the source of the 3 T cell receptor beta chains below, sequenced in a study of glioma-infiltrating T cells. TCR alpha and beta CDR3 regions were amplified from RNA using iRepertoire nested multiplex PCR. TCRdb re-called the multiplex PCR reads with MiXCR, one entry per CDR3 protein. Here the sample spans around 190,000 distinct CDR3 sequences, 30% to 40% being singletons. Sequenced material: glioma tissue, nonneoplastic brain tissue, or PBMCs (not recorded which). The receptor set was obtained from a human donor with low-grade glioma or glioblastoma, undergoing nonglioma brain surgery, or in good health (not recorded which).

This clonotype was seen at least ten times. V usage is TRBV28 and J usage is TRBJ1-5; D is ambiguous. This CDR3 has 14 amino acids. CDR1 is MDHEN, CDR2 SYDVKM, per germline. The V gene lost 4 bases and the J gene lost 1 base, with 8 bases spanning the gap. The CDR3 protein is CASSYMGSNQPQHF. The CDR3 DNA is TGTGCCAGCAGTTATATGGGAAGCAATCAGCCCCAGCATTTT. The whole variable domain, remainder taken from reference TRBV28 and TRBJ1-5, is DVKVTQSSRYLVKRTGEKVFLECVQDMDHENMFWYRQDPGLGLRLIYFSYDVKMKEKGDIPEGYSVSREKKERFSLILESASTNQTSMYLCASSYMGSNQPQHFGDGTRLSIL.

Notes on this clonotype: A much larger clonotype is one base distant, so this may be a read error. The chain has TRBV7-2 and TRBJ2-1, with 13 bases that match TRBD2. Germline V lookup: CDR1 SGHTA, CDR2 FQGNSA. This CDR3 has 16 amino acids. Unmatched junction bases numbered 11, after V lost 6 bases and J lost 9 bases. In nucleotides, the CDR3 is TGTGCCAGCAGACGACTAGCGGGAGGTAATGTCGGTGAGCAGTTCTTC. Translation: CASRRLAGGNVGEQFF.

About this clonotype: Mismatch with germline at one junction end may stem from a read error. The chain joins TRBV6-2 or TRBV6-3 to TRBJ2-7; 8 bases are a match to TRBD2. Germline lookup yields CDR1 MNHEY and CDR2 SVGEGT. CDR3 length: 13 residues. CDR3 sequence: CASSQPGGYEKYF. CDR3 nucleotides: TGTGCCAGCAGCCAACCGGGGGGGTACGAGAAGTACTTC.